This T cell receptor beta chain appears in the sequencing data of a study of T-cell memory formation after mild COVID-19. Study-level results: Memory from before infection featured some responding clones, which suggests cross-reactive memory joined. Contracting CD4+ clones lay largely in CM and EM, with CD8+ ones residing in EMRA.

One entry per CDR3 protein, called by TCRdb with MiXCR from the 5' RACE reads. The sample lists roughly 200,000 distinct CDR3 sequences, under 20% occurring once. The CDR3 covers 13 residues. CDR1 and CDR2 (germline): SGHTA, FQGTGA. J lost 6 bases, V lost 4 bases, and 3 bases had no gene match. As regards this clonotype: Antigen: not known.

The rearrangement joins TRBV7-3 to TRBJ2-1; 7 bases map to TRBD1. The specimen was PBMCs or a T cell subset sorted from them (not recorded which). The clonotype originates from an adult woman who had mild COVID-19 (a few samples of this study predate the infection). Cell type and time point are not known. The CDR3 sequence is CASSSTGFNEQFF. The CDR3 DNA reads as TGTGCCAGCAGCTCGACAGGGTTCAATGAGCAGTTCTTC.